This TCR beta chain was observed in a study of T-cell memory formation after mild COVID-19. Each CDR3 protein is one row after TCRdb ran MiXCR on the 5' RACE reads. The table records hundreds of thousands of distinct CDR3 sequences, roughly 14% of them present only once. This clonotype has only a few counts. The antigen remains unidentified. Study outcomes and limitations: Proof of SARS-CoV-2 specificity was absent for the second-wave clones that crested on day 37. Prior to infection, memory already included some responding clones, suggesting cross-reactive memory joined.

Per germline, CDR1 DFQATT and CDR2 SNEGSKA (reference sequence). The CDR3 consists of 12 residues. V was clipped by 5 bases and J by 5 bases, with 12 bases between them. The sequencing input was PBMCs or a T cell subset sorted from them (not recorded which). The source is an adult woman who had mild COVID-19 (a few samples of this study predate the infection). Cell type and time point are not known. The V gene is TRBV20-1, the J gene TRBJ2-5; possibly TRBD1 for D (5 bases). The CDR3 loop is CSALIKGETQYF. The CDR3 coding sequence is TGCAGTGCTCTGATCAAGGGGGAGACCCAGTACTTC.